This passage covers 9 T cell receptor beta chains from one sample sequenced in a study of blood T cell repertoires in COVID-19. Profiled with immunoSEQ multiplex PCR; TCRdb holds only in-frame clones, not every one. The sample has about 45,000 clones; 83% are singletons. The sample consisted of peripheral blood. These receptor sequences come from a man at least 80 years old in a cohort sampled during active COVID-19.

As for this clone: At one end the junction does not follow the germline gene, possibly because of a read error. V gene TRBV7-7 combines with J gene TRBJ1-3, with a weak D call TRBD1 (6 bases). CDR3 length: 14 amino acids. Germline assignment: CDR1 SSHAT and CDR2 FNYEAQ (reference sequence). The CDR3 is CASSPGQGVNTIYF. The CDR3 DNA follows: TGTGCTAGCAGCCCGGGACAAGGGGTAAACACCATATATTTT.

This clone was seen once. The CDR3 sequence is CASSRLGGTEAFF. The CDR3 coding sequence is TGTGCCAGCAGCCGCCTAGGGGGAACTGAAGCTTTCTTT. The gene calls are TRBV6-2 or TRBV6-3 and TRBJ1-1, with D possibly TRBD1 on 6 matching bases. CDR3 length equals 13 residues. From germline, CDR1 is MNHEY and CDR2 SVGEGT. V was clipped by 6 bases and J by 5 bases, with 13 bases between them.

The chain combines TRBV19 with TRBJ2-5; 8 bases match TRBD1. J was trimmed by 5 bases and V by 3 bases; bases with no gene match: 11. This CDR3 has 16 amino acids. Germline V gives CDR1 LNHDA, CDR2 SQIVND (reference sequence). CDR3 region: CASSIAGQGGEETQYF. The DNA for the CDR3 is TGTGCCAGTAGTATCGCTGGACAGGGTGGTGAGGAGACCCAGTACTTC.

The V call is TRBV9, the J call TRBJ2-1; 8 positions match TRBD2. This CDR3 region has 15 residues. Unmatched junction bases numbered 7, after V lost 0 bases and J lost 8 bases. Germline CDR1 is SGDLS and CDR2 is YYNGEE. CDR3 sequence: CASSVASGGLDEQFF. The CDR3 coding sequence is TGTGCCAGCAGCGTAGCAAGCGGGGGTTTGGATGAGCAGTTCTTC. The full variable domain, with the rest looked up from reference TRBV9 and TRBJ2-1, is DSGVTQTPKHLITATGQRVTLRCSPRSGDLSVYWYQQSLDQGLQFLIQYYNGEERAKGNILERFSAQQFPDLHSELNLSSLELGDSALYFCASSVASGGLDEQFFGPGTRLTVL.

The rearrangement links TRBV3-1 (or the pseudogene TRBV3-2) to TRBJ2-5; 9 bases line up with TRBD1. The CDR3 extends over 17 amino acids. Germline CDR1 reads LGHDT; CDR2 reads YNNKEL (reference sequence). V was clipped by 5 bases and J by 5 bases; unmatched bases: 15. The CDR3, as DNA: TGTGCCAGCAGCTTCCGTACTCCCGGGACAGGGAGGGAGACCCAGTACTTC. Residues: CASSFRTPGTGRETQYF.

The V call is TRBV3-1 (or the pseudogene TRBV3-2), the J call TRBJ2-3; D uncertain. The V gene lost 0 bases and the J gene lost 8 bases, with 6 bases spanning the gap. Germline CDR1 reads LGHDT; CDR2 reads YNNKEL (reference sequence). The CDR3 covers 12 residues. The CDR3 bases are TGTGCCAGCAGCCAAGATTCGGGTACGCAGTATTTT. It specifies CASSQDSGTQYF.

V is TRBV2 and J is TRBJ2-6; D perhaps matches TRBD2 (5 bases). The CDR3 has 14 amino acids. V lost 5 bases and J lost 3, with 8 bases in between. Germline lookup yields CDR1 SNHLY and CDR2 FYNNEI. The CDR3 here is CASSLGGGANVLTF. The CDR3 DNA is TGTGCCAGCAGTCTCGGAGGTGGGGCCAACGTCCTGACTTTC.

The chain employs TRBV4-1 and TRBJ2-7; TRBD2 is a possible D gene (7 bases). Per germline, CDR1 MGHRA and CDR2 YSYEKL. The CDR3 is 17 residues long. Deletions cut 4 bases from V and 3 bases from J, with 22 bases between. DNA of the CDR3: TGCGCCAGCAGCCGGGGGGGTCCGGGACAAGGAAACTACGAGCAGTACTTC. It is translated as CASSRGGPGQGNYEQYF.

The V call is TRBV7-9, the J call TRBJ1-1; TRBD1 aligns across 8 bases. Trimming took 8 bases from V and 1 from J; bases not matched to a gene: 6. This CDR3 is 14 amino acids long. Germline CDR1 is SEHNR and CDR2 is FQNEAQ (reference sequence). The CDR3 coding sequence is TGTGCCAGCTTCAGGGGGCGCGGGAACACTGAAGCTTTCTTT. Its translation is CASFRGRGNTEAFF.